A selection of T cell receptor beta chains follows, all from one sample in a study of T cell changes during pregnancy in multiple sclerosis. Some clones are missing from TCRdb's copy, which holds only in-frame ones; the method was immunoSEQ multiplex PCR. The sample holds tens of thousands of clones; 85% to 95% are singletons and the top ten take around 0.74%. Sequencing used CD4+ T cells from peripheral blood mononuclear cells, obtained in the third trimester of pregnancy. These receptors were taken from a female donor with multiple sclerosis, enrolled in a pregnancy study. Both conserved end residues are part of each CDR3. D genes are given only for firm matches. Only part of the rows carry a size: once, few, many, or a class if the clone is expanded.

V gene,J gene,clone size,D gene,CDR3 DNA,CDR3 protein
TRBV5-1,TRBJ1-2,NA,NA,TGCGCCAGCAGCTTGGGCCCAGGGAAGGAAGATGGCTACACCTTC,CASSLGPGKEDGYTF
TRBV15,TRBJ1-2,NA,NA,TGTGCCACCAGCAGAGATGGGCCCTATGGCTACACCTTC,CATSRDGPYGYTF
TRBV7-9,TRBJ2-5,NA,TRBD2,TGTGCCAGCAGCTGGCGGGGGATGGAAGAGACCCAGTACTTC,CASSWRGMEETQYF
TRBV7-8,TRBJ2-3,NA,NA,TGTGCCAGCAGCTTGGGACTCCAAAACCCCACAGATACGCAGTATTTT,CASSLGLQNPTDTQYF
TRBV19,TRBJ2-5,NA,TRBD2,TGTGCCAGTAGTATCCGATGGACTAGCGGGGGTGGGGAGACCCAGTACTTC,CASSIRWTSGGGETQYF
TRBV5-6,TRBJ1-2,NA,NA,TGTGCCAGCAGCTTATCGGACAGCCACGCTAACTATGGCTACACCTTC,CASSLSDSHANYGYTF
TRBV4-1,TRBJ1-1,NA,TRBD1,TGCGCCAGCAGCCAAGTCTTCCGAAACCGGGACAGGGGGTCGAACACTGAAGCTTTCTTT,CASSQVFRNRDRGSNTEAFF
TRBV27,TRBJ2-7,NA,TRBD2,TGTGCCAGCAGCCGCAGCGGGGCAACCTACGAGCAGTACTTC,CASSRSGATYEQYF
TRBV9,TRBJ1-4,NA,NA,TGTGCCAGCAGCCCCCGGTTGAATGAAAAACTGTTTTTT,CASSPRLNEKLFF
TRBV4-1,TRBJ2-7,NA,TRBD2,TGCGCCAGCAGCCAAGGGCGGGGAGGGGCGATCAACGAGCAGTACTTC,CASSQGRGGAINEQYF
TRBV7-2,TRBJ1-4,NA,NA,TGTGCCAGCAGCCCGACAGGCCCGACGGGGGAAAAACTGTTTTTT,CASSPTGPTGEKLFF
TRBV5-1,TRBJ1-6,once,TRBD1,TGCGCCAGCAGCTTACAGGGGGTCTATAATTCACCCCTCCACTTT,CASSLQGVYNSPLHF